This TCR beta chain was sequenced for a study of T cells in Graves' hyperthyroidism and ophthalmopathy. Study-level points and caveats: The model foresaw ophthalmopathy a median about 6.5 months prior to onset.

The authors took PBMCs from 9.5 to 10 ml fresh peripheral blood. Worth noting for this clonotype: What it binds is unknown.

Amplification targeted TCR beta CDR3 regions from RNA transcripts. HTBI primers were the set used in a first-round RT-PCR of the TCR CDR3. Using its own MiXCR run on the multiplex PCR reads, TCRdb lists one record per CDR3 protein. Of around 520,000 distinct CDR3 sequences listed, approximately 15% are singletons. CDR1 and CDR2 from the germline V gene are SGDLS and YYNGEE. Trimming stripped 3 bases from V and 1 base from J, with 13 bases between. The CDR3 is made up of 16 amino acids. Sequencing was carried out using blood. The origin of this receptor is a woman between 18 and 29 years old with Graves' hyperthyroidism. The V call is TRBV9, the J call TRBJ2-2; tentatively, D is TRBD1 or TRBD2 (5 bases each). Written as DNA, the CDR3 is TGTGCCAGCAGCGCGGGGTACAGGTTGAACACCGGGGAGCTGTTTTTT. This translates into CASSAGYRLNTGELFF.